Listed here is a single T cell receptor (beta chain). What it binds is unknown. The source of the sample is a study of shared clonotypes between healthy human individuals. About the study: In total, the donors were two women and a few men aged 18 to 49. Regarding the study as a whole: It was observed that approximately 5% of naive CD4 clonotypes were shared across a few donors.

Trimming cost V 3 bases and J 6 bases, with 11 bases left between them. Germline V CDR1 and CDR2: SEHNR, FQNEAQ (reference sequence). This CDR3 is 14 amino acids long. Profiling relied on immunoSEQ multiplex PCR, and the TCRdb table lists in-frame clones only, not all of them. The sample shows approximately 2.5 million clones, under 95% of them seen only once. The source is a man between 18 and 35 years old in good health. Some clones in this sample may be carry-over from other donors' samples. The sample comprised naive CD4+ T cells from PBMCs. Subset in this sample: CD45RA+ positively selected. The J gene is TRBJ2-2, the V gene TRBV7-9, with D possibly TRBD1 on 6 matching bases. The CDR3 region is CASSFGTLAGELFF. The CDR3 DNA reads as TGTGCCAGCAGCTTCGGGACACTCGCCGGGGAGCTGTTTTTT.